The 10 T cell receptor beta chains below were found in one sample sequenced in a study of a mutant IDH1 vaccine in newly diagnosed glioma. Time point described: baseline, week 1 (first vaccination visit). Treatment denoted: pre-vaccination baseline after standard-of-care therapy. The data were produced by immunoSEQ multiplex PCR, yet TCRdb's version contains in-frame clones alone and is incomplete. The table records about 32,000 clones, almost 85% of them present only once. This specimen was PBMCs, taken from a glioma patient treated with radiotherapy, temozolomide or both. The receptors were sampled from a man aged 25-45 years with glioma.

The V and J genes are TRBV7-8 and TRBJ1-2, with D perhaps matching TRBD1 (6 bases). This CDR3 region has 14 residues. Germline V gene data show CDR1 as SGHVS and CDR2 as FQNEAQ. Trimming took off 5 bases at V and 6 bases at J, with 16 bases between the two ends. Written as DNA, the CDR3 is TGTGCCAGCAGCCCCGGACAGTTGGAGAATGGCTACACCTTC. Protein: CASSPGQLENGYTF. Supplemented by reference TRBV7-8 and TRBJ1-2, the full variable domain reads GAGVSQSPRYKVAKRGQDVALRCDPISGHVSLFWYQQALGQGPEFLTYFQNEAQLDKSGLPSDRFFAERPEGSVSTLKIQRTQQEDSAVYLCASSPGQLENGYTFGSGTRLTVV.

This clone came up a few times. The chain employs TRBV19 and TRBJ1-5; D not certain. V was clipped by 1 base and J by 4 bases, with 8 bases between them. CDR1 and CDR2 (germline): LNHDA, SQIVND (reference sequence). This CDR3 comprises 14 residues. In nucleotides, the CDR3 is TGTGCCAGTAGTATAGCTAACGGAAATCAGCCCCAGCATTTT. This sequence encodes CASSIANGNQPQHF.

This clone has just a few counts. V is TRBV30 and J is TRBJ1-1; 8 bases agree with TRBD1. Per germline, CDR1 GTSNPN and CDR2 SVGIG (reference sequence). There are 14 residues in the CDR3. V lost 2 bases, J lost 1 base, and 3 bases stayed unmatched. CDR3 region: CAWSMDRANTEAFF. The CDR3 nucleotides read TGTGCCTGGAGTATGGACAGGGCGAACACTGAAGCTTTCTTT.

The chain carries TRBV18 and TRBJ2-2; maybe TRBD2 (5 bases). The CDR3 covers 15 residues. V was trimmed by 6 bases and J by 4 bases, leaving 15 bases between them. CDR1 and CDR2 from the germline V gene are KGHSH and LQKENI. The DNA for the CDR3 is TGTGCCAGCTCCGTAGGAGGTAGAAGCACCGGGGAGCTGTTTTTT. It specifies CASSVGGRSTGELFF. The variable domain in full, completed from reference TRBV18 and TRBJ2-2, reads NAGVMQNPRHLVRRRGQEARLRCSPMKGHSHVYWYRQLPEEGLKFMVYLQKENIIDESGMPKERFSAEFPKEGPSILRIQQVVRGDSAAYFCASSVGGRSTGELFFGEGSRLTVL.

This CDR3 reads CASSSGTGSSDEQFF. The CDR3 DNA reads as TGCGCCAGCAGCTCCGGGACAGGGAGTAGCGATGAGCAGTTCTTC. The chain recombines TRBV5-1 with TRBJ2-1; 9 bases align to TRBD1. Losses at the gene ends were 3 bases for V and 8 bases for J; bases not matched to a gene: 9. The CDR3 totals 15 residues. Germline lookup yields CDR1 SGHRS and CDR2 YFSETQ.

The gene calls are TRBV30 and TRBJ2-7; D possibly matches TRBD1 or TRBD2 (5 bases each). Germline CDR1 is GTSNPN and CDR2 is SVGIG (reference sequence). V was shortened by 3 bases and J by 3 bases, with 12 bases between the two germline ends. The CDR3 consists of 13 residues. In nucleotides, the CDR3 is TGTGCCTGGAGACAGGAGGCCCACTACGAGCAGTACTTC. This codes for CAWRQEAHYEQYF. The whole variable domain, filled in from reference TRBV30 and TRBJ2-7, reads SQTIHQWPATLVQPVGSPLSLECTVEGTSNPNLYWYRQAAGRGLQLLFYSVGIGQISSEVPQNLSASRPQDRQFILSSKKLLLSDSGFYLCAWRQEAHYEQYFGPGTRLTVT.

This sequence joins TRBV5-1 and TRBJ1-2; TRBD1 matches 9 bases. The CDR3 runs 16 residues. CDR1 and CDR2 (germline): SGHRS, YFSETQ. The J segment lost 4 bases and the V segment lost 0 bases, leaving 7 bases of the junction unmatched. CDR3 sequence (DNA): TGCGCCAGCAGCTTGGAATACAGGGGGCTTGTCTATGGCTACACCTTC. The encoded protein is CASSLEYRGLVYGYTF.

The table lists this clone with a few counts. V usage is TRBV6-4 and J usage is TRBJ2-2; 7 bases align to TRBD1. The V segment lost 0 bases and the J segment 4 bases; nucleotides outside the gene matches: 2. There are 15 residues in the CDR3. Germline V CDR1 and CDR2: MRHNA, SNTAGT. CDR3 loop: CASSDSPGGTGELFF. The CDR3 region has the DNA TGTGCCAGCAGTGACTCCCCAGGGGGCACCGGGGAGCTGTTTTTT.

The rearrangement joins TRBV6-5 to TRBJ1-6, with 8 nucleotides matching TRBD1. The V segment lost 6 bases and the J segment 6 bases; nucleotides outside the gene matches: 7. This CDR3 spans 15 amino acids. Per germline, CDR1 MNHEY and CDR2 SVGAGI. The CDR3 bases are TGTGCCAGCAGCCGTGGACAGGGCGGTAATTCACCCCTCCACTTT. This sequence encodes CASSRGQGGNSPLHF.

The chain joins TRBV9 to TRBJ2-3; TRBD2 matches 7 bases. Looked up from germline, CDR1 is SGDLS and CDR2 is YYNGEE. The CDR3 is made up of 15 amino acids. Unmatched junction bases numbered 7, after V lost 2 bases and J lost 4 bases. The chain's CDR3 is CASSVSGIDADTQYF. DNA of the CDR3: TGTGCCAGCAGCGTGAGCGGGATTGATGCAGATACGCAGTATTTT.